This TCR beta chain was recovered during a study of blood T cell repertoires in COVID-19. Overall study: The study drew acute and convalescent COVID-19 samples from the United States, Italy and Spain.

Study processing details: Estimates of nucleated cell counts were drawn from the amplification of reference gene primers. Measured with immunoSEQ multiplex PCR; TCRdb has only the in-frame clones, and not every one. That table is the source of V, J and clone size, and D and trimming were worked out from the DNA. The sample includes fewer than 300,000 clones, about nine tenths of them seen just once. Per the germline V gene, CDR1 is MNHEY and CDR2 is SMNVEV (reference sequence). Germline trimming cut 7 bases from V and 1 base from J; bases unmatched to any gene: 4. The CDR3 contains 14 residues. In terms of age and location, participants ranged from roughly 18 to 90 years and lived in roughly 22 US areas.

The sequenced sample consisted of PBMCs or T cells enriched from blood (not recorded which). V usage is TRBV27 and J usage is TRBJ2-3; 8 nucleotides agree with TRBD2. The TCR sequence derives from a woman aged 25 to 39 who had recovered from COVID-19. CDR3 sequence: CASTTAGGTDTQYF. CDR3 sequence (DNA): TGTGCCAGCACCACAGCGGGGGGCACAGATACGCAGTATTTT.